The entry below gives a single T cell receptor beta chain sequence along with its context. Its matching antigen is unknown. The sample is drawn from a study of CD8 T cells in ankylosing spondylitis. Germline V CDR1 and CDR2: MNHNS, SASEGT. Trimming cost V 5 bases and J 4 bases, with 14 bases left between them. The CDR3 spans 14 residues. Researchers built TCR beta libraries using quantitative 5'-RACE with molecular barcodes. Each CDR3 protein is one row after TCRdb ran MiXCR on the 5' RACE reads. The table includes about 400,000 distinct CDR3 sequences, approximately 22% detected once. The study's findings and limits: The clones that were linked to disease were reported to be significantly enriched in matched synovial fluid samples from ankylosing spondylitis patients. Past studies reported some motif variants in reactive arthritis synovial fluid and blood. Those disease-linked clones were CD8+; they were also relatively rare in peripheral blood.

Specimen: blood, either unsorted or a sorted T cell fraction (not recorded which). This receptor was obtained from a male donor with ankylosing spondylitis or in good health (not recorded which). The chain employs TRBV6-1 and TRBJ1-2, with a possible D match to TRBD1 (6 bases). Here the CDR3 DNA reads TGTGCCAGCAGTCCCGGGACACTCACCTATGGCTACACCTTC. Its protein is CASSPGTLTYGYTF.